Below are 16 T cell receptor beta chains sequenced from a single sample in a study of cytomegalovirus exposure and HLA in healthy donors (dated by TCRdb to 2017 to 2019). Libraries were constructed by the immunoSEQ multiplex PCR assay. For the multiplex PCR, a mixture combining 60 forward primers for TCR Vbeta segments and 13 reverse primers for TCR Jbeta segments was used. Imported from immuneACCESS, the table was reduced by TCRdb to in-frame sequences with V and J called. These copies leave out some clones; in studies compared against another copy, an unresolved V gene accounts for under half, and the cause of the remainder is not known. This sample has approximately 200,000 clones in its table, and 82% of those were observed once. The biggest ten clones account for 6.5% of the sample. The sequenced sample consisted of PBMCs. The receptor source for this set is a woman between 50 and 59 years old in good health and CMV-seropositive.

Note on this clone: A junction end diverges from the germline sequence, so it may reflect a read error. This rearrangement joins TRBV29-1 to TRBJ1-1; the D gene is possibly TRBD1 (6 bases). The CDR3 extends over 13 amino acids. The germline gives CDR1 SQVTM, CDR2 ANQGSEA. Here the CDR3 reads CSVEDSSGRGYLF. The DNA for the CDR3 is TGCAGCGTTGAAGATTCTTCCGGCAGGGGCTATCTCTTT.

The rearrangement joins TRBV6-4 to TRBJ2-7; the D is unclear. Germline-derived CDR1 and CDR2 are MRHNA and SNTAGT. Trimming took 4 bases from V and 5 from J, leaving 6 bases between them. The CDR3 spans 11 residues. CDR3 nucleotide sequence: TGTGCCAGCAGTGGCAGGAACGAGCAGTACTTC. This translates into CASSGRNEQYF.

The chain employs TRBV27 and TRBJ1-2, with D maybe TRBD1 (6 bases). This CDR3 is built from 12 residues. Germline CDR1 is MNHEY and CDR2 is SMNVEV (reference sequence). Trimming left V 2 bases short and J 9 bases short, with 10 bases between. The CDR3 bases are TGTGCCAGCAGTTTAGCGGGGGCTAGCTACACCTTC. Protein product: CASSLAGASYTF.

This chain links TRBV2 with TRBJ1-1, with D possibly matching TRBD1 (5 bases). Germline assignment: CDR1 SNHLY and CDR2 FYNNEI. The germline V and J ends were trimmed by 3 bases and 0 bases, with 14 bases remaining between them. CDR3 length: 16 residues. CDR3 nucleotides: TGTGCCAGCAGTGAGGCGGGGGGGAGAATGAACACTGAAGCTTTCTTT. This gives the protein CASSEAGGRMNTEAFF. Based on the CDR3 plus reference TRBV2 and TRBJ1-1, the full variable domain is EPEVTQTPSHQVTQMGQEVILRCVPISNHLYFYWYRQILGQKVEFLVSFYNNEISEKSEIFDDQFSVERPDGSNFTLKIRSTKLEDSAMYFCASSEAGGRMNTEAFFGQGTRLTVV.

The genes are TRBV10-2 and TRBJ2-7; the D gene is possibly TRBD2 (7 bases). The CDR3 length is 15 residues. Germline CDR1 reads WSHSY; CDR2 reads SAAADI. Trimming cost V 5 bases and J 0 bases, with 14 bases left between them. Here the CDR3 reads CASSREGGPSYEQYF. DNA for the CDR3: TGCGCCAGCAGTAGGGAGGGGGGCCCCTCCTACGAGCAGTACTTC.

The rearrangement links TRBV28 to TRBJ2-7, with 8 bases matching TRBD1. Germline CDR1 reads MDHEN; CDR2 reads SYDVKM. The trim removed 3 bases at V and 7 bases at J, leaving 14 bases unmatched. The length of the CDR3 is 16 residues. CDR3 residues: CASSLPPRDRHVEQYF. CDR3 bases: TGTGCCAGCAGTTTGCCCCCCCGGGACAGGCACGTGGAGCAGTACTTC.

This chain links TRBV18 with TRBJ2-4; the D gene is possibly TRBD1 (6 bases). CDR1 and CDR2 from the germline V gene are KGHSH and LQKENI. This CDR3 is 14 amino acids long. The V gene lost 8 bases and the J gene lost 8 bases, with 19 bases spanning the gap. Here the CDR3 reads CASRTNRDLDIQYF. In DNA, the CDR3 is TGTGCCAGCCGAACAAACAGGGATCTGGACATTCAGTACTTC.

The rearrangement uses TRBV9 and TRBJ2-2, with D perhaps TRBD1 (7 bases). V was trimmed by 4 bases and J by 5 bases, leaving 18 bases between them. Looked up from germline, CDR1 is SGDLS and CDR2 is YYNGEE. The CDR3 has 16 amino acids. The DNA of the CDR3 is TGTGCCAGCAGCTCACACAGGACAGGAGGGACCGGGGAGCTGTTTTTT. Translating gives CASSSHRTGGTGELFF.

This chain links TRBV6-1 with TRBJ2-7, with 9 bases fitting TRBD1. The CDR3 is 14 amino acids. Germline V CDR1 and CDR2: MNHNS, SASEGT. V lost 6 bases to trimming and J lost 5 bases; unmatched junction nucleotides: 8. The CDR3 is CASRTGTGLHEQYF. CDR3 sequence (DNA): TGTGCCAGCAGGACCGGGACAGGGCTCCACGAGCAGTACTTC.

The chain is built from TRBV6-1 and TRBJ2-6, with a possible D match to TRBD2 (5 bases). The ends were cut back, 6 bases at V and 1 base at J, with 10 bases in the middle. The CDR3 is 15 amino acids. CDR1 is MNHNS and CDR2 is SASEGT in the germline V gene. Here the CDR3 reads CASSIEGSGANVLTF. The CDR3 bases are TGTGCCAGCAGCATTGAGGGTTCTGGGGCCAACGTCCTGACTTTC.

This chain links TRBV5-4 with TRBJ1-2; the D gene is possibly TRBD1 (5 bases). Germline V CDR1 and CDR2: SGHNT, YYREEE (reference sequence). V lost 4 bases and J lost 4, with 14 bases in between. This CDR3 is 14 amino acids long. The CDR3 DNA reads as TGTGCCAGCAGCGGACCCCAGGGAGGCTATGGCTACACCTTC. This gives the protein CASSGPQGGYGYTF.

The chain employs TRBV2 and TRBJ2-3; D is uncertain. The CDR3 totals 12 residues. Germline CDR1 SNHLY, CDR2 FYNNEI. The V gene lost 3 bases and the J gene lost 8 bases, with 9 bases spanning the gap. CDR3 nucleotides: TGTGCCAGCAGTGAGCGTGCTGGTACGCAGTATTTT. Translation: CASSERAGTQYF.

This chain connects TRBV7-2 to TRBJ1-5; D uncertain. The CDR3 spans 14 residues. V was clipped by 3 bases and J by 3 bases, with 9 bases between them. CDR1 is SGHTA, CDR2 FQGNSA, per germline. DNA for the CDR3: TGTGCCAGCAGCTTGGCTCGGGACAATCAGCCCCAGCATTTT. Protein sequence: CASSLARDNQPQHF.

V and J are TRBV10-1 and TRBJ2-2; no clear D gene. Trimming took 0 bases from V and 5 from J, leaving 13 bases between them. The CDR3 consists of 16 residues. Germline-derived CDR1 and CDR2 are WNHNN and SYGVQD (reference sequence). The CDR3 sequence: CASSESYTPATGELFF. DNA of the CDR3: TGCGCCAGCAGTGAGTCCTATACCCCAGCGACCGGGGAGCTGTTTTTT.

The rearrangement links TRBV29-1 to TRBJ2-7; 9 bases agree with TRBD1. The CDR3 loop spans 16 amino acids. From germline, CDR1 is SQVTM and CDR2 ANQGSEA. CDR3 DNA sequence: TGCAGGTCCGGCCCGACCGCCGGGACAGGGAAGGACGAGCAGTACTTC. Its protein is CRSGPTAGTGKDEQYF.

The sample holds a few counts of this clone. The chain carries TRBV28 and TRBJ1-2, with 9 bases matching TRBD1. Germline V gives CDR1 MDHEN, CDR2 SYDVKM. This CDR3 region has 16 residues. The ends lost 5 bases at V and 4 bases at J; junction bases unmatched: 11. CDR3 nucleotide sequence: TGTGCCAGCAGTGTCCCGGGACAGGGACAGGGCTATGGCTACACCTTC. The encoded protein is CASSVPGQGQGYGYTF.